This TCR beta chain was sequenced for a study of cytomegalovirus exposure and HLA in healthy donors. Points from the study as a whole: As a later analysis revealed, most CMV-associated TCR beta chains appeared HLA-restricted. The authors considered a cluster of highly shared sequence variants likely to be a sequencing artifact.

Of note for this clone: Its antigen is not known.

It was with 60 Vbeta and 13 Jbeta primers that the PCR ran. Here immunoSEQ multiplex PCR was the method, and the copy in TCRdb shows in-frame clones only, minus some. The repertoire includes 100,000 to 150,000 clones, around 70% of them detected once, and 2.6% sits in the top ten. The CDR3 is made up of 16 amino acids. V was clipped by 11 bases and J by 0 bases, with 17 bases between them. Germline V gives CDR1 SEHNR, CDR2 FQNEAQ (reference sequence). The sequence was obtained from a woman aged 55-70 years in good health and CMV-seropositive. The V and J genes are TRBV7-9 and TRBJ1-6, with D possibly matching TRBD1 (6 bases). The specimen was PBMCs. For the CDR3, the DNA is TGTGCCTGCGAAAATCAGGACAGCTCCTATAATTCACCCCTCCACTTT. The encoded protein is CACENQDSSYNSPLHF.